These T cell receptor beta chains were read from a single sample in a study of blood T cell repertoires in COVID-19. Measured with immunoSEQ multiplex PCR; TCRdb has only the in-frame clones, and not every one. Of 23,000 or so clones in the sample, 80% to 85% are singletons; the top ten hold more than 6.5%. Sequenced sample: peripheral blood. The receptors here all came from a man in his 70s with acute or convalescent COVID-19. Both conserved end residues are part of each CDR3. A D gene is named only where the DNA matches it firmly. Not every row has a clone size; where given, it reads once, few, many or a size class.

abundance	d_gene	v_gene	j_gene	CDR3nt	CDR3aa
-	-	TRBV4-1	TRBJ2-3	TGCGCCAGCAGTCGGGCAGATACGCAGTATTTT	CASSRADTQYF
-	TRBD1	TRBV6-1	TRBJ1-3	TGTGCCAGCAGTGACTACCGGGACAGGGGGCGAGGAAACACCATATATTTT	CASSDYRDRGRGNTIYF
-	TRBD1	TRBV29-1	TRBJ2-5	TGCAGCGTTGCGGAGACAGGGGCTCAAGAGACCCAGTACTTC	CSVAETGAQETQYF
-	TRBD2	TRBV5-4	TRBJ2-2	TGTGCCAGCAGCGACAGGGCGGGAGGGCCCGGGGAGCTGTTTTTT	CASSDRAGGPGELFF
-	TRBD2	TRBV7-8	TRBJ2-3	TGTGCCAGCAGCGTCCCGGGACTAGCGGGAGTTAAAGGGCAGTATTTT	CASSVPGLAGVKGQYF
-	-	TRBV14	TRBJ2-2	TGTGCCAGCAGCCAACAAGGGGAGCTGTTTTTT	CASSQQGELFF
-	TRBD1	TRBV19	TRBJ2-7	TGTGCCAGTAGTCAGGGGGTCGGCTACGAGCAGTACTTC	CASSQGVGYEQYF
few	-	TRBV6-5	TRBJ1-5	TGTGCCAGCAGAATCGGACTTCTTAGCAATCAGCCCCAGCATTTT	CASRIGLLSNQPQHF
few	TRBD2	TRBV11-2	TRBJ2-5	TGTGCCAGCAGCTGGCCACTAGCGGGAGTGGGAGAGACCCAGTACTTC	CASSWPLAGVGETQYF
few	-	TRBV24-1	TRBJ1-1	TGTGCCACCAGTGATTCCAGGGGTAGAGCTTTCTTT	CATSDSRGRAFF
few	TRBD1	TRBV6-6	TRBJ1-2	TGTGCCAGCAGTACTAGACAGGGGGCGAGTTATGGCTACACCTTC	CASSTRQGASYGYTF
-	-	TRBV25-1	TRBJ2-3	TGTGCCAGCAGTGAATCCTTCCGCGGGGGCGGTGATACGCAGTATTTT	CASSESFRGGGDTQYF
-	-	TRBV6-6	TRBJ1-6	TGTGCCAGCGAACAGGGAAGTTCACCCCTCCACTTT	CASEQGSSPLHF
-	TRBD1	TRBV27	TRBJ1-2	TGTGCCAGCAGTTCCCGACAGGGGATCTATGGCTACACCTTC	CASSSRQGIYGYTF
-	TRBD1	TRBV7-2	TRBJ1-5	TGTGCCAGCAGCTTAGACAGGGGTAGCAATCAGCCCCAGCATTTT	CASSLDRGSNQPQHF
-	TRBD1	TRBV7-6	TRBJ1-1	TGTGCCAGCAGCGGAGGACAGGGATTGAACACTGAAGCTTTCTTT	CASSGGQGLNTEAFF
-	-	TRBV6-5	TRBJ1-5	TGTGCCAGCAGGCTTACAGGGACCAATCAGCCCCAGCATTTT	CASRLTGTNQPQHF
-	-	TRBV19	TRBJ1-2	TGTGCCAGTCAGGCTAAGAACTATGGCTACACCTTC	CASQAKNYGYTF
few	-	TRBV14	TRBJ2-5	TGTGCCAGCAGCCAAGATGAGGAGGAGACCCAGTACTTC	CASSQDEEETQYF
-	TRBD1	TRBV5-1	TRBJ2-3	TGCGCCAGCAGCTCGAACAGGGGGACTTGGACAGATACGCAGTATTTT	CASSSNRGTWTDTQYF
-	TRBD2	TRBV4-3	TRBJ2-5	TGCGCCAGCAGCCAGGGACTAGCCTTTGAGACCCAGTACTTC	CASSQGLAFETQYF
once	-	TRBV2	TRBJ1-3	TGTGCCAGCAGTAAAACAGGGCTCGCTGGAAACACCATATATTTT	CASSKTGLAGNTIYF
few	-	TRBV6-6	TRBJ2-6	TGTGCCAGCAGTCCCCCCAGGGCGTCCTCTGGGGCCAACGTCCTGACTTTC	CASSPPRASSGANVLTF
-	-	TRBV11-1	TRBJ1-4	TGTGCCAGCAGCTTTTGGGGGCCTGGAGAAAAACTGTTTTTT	CASSFWGPGEKLFF
-	TRBD1	TRBV6-5	TRBJ2-4	TGTGCCAGCAGTCCGGGACAGTCAGCCAAAAACATTCAGTACTTC	CASSPGQSAKNIQYF
-	-	TRBV30	TRBJ1-5	TGTGCCTGGAGTGTGGCGGGGGGATTTACTCAGCCCCAGCATTTT	CAWSVAGGFTQPQHF
-	-	TRBV4-3	TRBJ2-1	TGCGCCAGCGGACTTGTGGCGGGGAATGAGCAGTTCTTC	CASGLVAGNEQFF
-	-	TRBV6-5	TRBJ1-5	TGTGCCAGCAGTCCTCGGGGGGACTCGCCCCAGCATTTT	CASSPRGDSPQHF
-	-	TRBV2	TRBJ2-7	TGTGCCAGCAGTGATATCTCCGGGAGTGCCTACGAGCAGTACTTC	CASSDISGSAYEQYF
-	TRBD1	TRBV7-9	TRBJ1-2	TGTGCCAGCAGCTTAGTTTCCGGGACAGCCTATGGCTACACCTTC	CASSLVSGTAYGYTF
-	TRBD1	TRBV11-3	TRBJ2-1	TGTGCCAGCAGCTTAGACCCCACAGGGGCCAATGAGCAGTTCTTC	CASSLDPTGANEQFF
-	TRBD1	TRBV19	TRBJ1-6	TGTGCCAGTAGTTTGGGACAGGGGGCTTCACCCCTCCACTTT	CASSLGQGASPLHF
few	TRBD2	TRBV9	TRBJ2-1	TGTGCCAGCAGCGTAGGGGGGACTAGCGGGAGCTCCTACAATGAGCAGTTCTTC	CASSVGGTSGSSYNEQFF
-	TRBD2	TRBV6-2/TRBV6-3	TRBJ2-1	TGTGCCAGCAGTACCTGGGGCGGGAGGAACAATGAGCAGTTCTTC	CASSTWGGRNNEQFF
-	-	TRBV6-5	TRBJ1-2	TGTGCCAGCACCACAGGGTTGGATGGCTACACCTTC	CASTTGLDGYTF
-	-	TRBV27	TRBJ2-7	TGTGCCAGCAATATCAGCGGGCGGGGTTCCTACGAGCAGTACTTC	CASNISGRGSYEQYF
-	TRBD1	TRBV30	TRBJ2-3	TGTGCCTGGAGGGGGACAGTGCATACGCAGTATTTT	CAWRGTVHTQYF
-	TRBD1	TRBV5-4	TRBJ2-3	TGTGCCAGCTCCCGAGGGGACAGGGACACAGATACGCAGTATTTT	CASSRGDRDTDTQYF
-	-	TRBV19	TRBJ1-1	TGTGCCAGTAGTATTTACAGCTCCCCGAACACTGAAGCTTTCTTT	CASSIYSSPNTEAFF
-	-	TRBV7-2	TRBJ2-7	TGTGCCAGCAGCTTAGGGCTGGACAGACCGCGGTACTTC	CASSLGLDRPRYF
-	-	TRBV29-1	TRBJ1-2	TGCAGCGTTTCTCGGGGCACCCCAGGGGACTATGGCTACACCTTC	CSVSRGTPGDYGYTF
-	-	TRBV4-1	TRBJ1-2	TGCGCCAGCAGCCAGGACAGCTTTCGGGGCTACACCTTC	CASSQDSFRGYTF
few	-	TRBV2	TRBJ2-7	TGTGCCAGCAGTGAAGTTCGGAGGAACGAGCAGTACTTC	CASSEVRRNEQYF
-	-	TRBV30	TRBJ1-2	TGTGCCTGGAGTGTACGAGCCTATGGCTACACCTTC	CAWSVRAYGYTF
-	TRBD1	TRBV7-9	TRBJ1-5	TGTGCCAGCAGCTGGGGGACAGGGGGCAATCAGCCCCAGCATTTT	CASSWGTGGNQPQHF
-	TRBD1	TRBV12-3/TRBV12-4	TRBJ2-5	TGTGCCAGCACAGACAGGGCTATCGAGACCCAGTACTTC	CASTDRAIETQYF
-	-	TRBV4-3	TRBJ1-5	TGCGCCAGCAGCCAAGGGACCCAGGGTGCTCAGCCCCAGCATTTT	CASSQGTQGAQPQHF
few	TRBD1	TRBV19	TRBJ2-5	TGTGCCACTCAGAACCGGGACAGGGTTCGAGAGACCCAGTACTTC	CATQNRDRVRETQYF
-	-	TRBV24-1	TRBJ2-5	TGTGCCACCAGTGATTGGACAGAGTTCGTTAGGCAAGAGACCCAGTACTTC	CATSDWTEFVRQETQYF
once	TRBD1	TRBV4-1	TRBJ1-6	TGCGCCAGCAGCCAAGGAGAGACAGGGAATTCACCCCTCCACTTT	CASSQGETGNSPLHF
-	TRBD1	TRBV9	TRBJ1-4	TGTGCCAGCAGGGGACAGGGTTCGGCTAATGAAAAACTGTTTTTT	CASRGQGSANEKLFF
-	TRBD2	TRBV7-3	TRBJ2-1	TGTGCCAGCAGCTTACTGGGGACTAGCGGGGATTACAATGAGCAGTTCTTC	CASSLLGTSGDYNEQFF
-	-	TRBV24-1	TRBJ2-2	TGTGCCACCAGTGATTTCGGGAACACCGGGGAGCTGTTTTTT	CATSDFGNTGELFF
-	-	TRBV9	TRBJ2-1	TGTGCCAGCAGCGTAGATATATCCTACAATGAGCAGTTCTTC	CASSVDISYNEQFF